This entry is about one T cell receptor (beta chain). This sample is drawn from a study of identical twins. The CDR3 sequence is 14 residues long. Germline V CDR1 and CDR2: KGHDR, SFDVKD. Trimming removed 5 bases from V and 9 bases from J, with 16 bases in between. A universal primer site was incorporated via template switching, and the cDNA contained unique molecular identifiers. Each CDR3 protein is one row after TCRdb ran MiXCR on the 5' RACE reads. The sample carries nearly 900,000 distinct CDR3 sequences, roughly 12% recorded once. These records were also assigned to another study, of yellow fever vaccine responses in identical twins.

Specimen: PBMCs. The genes are TRBV24-1 and TRBJ2-1; D is unresolved. The clonotype originates from a woman younger than 30 in good health. CDR3 sequence reads: CATSAPSPAIEQFF. The CDR3 coding sequence is TGTGCCACCAGTGCCCCGAGCCCCGCCATTGAGCAGTTCTTC.